Listed below are T cell receptor beta chains from one sample, sequenced in a study of regulatory T cells in long-lasting Graves disease. One entry per CDR3 protein results from TCRdb running MiXCR on the multiplex PCR reads. The top ten clones hold roughly a tenth of a sample with hundreds of thousands of distinct CDR3 sequences, around 17% of them seen once. These data were likewise used in another study, on T cells in Graves' hyperthyroidism and ophthalmopathy.

The material was peripheral blood mononuclear cells (PBMCs), obtained at new diagnosis, from a patient treated with antithyroid drugs. The receptor set was obtained from a woman younger than 45 with Graves disease. Each CDR3 is given with its conserved first and last residue. The D gene is left open where the match is weak. Expanded clones are given a class, and other clones once, few, many or no size at all.

v_gene	d_gene	abundance	j_gene	CDR3aa	CDR3nt
TRBV11-3	TRBD2	NA	TRBJ2-1	CASSPGTSVDNEQFF	TGTGCCAGCAGCCCCGGGACTAGCGTAGACAATGAGCAGTTCTTC
TRBV30	NA	few	TRBJ2-2	CAWSGINTGELFF	TGTGCCTGGTCCGGGATTAACACCGGGGAGCTGTTTTTT
TRBV20-1	NA	many	TRBJ1-2	CSARDYTGSGGYTF	TGCAGTGCTAGAGATTACACAGGTAGTGGAGGCTACACCTTC
TRBV29-1	NA	NA	TRBJ2-2	CSVEIRPGELFF	TGCAGCGTTGAAATACGGCCCGGGGAGCTGTTTTTT
TRBV3-1	TRBD1	few	TRBJ2-7	CASSQNTGGPRPYEQYF	TGTGCCAGCAGCCAGAACACAGGGGGCCCCAGACCCTACGAGCAGTACTTC
TRBV29-1	NA	NA	TRBJ2-1	CSVPRGYNEQFF	TGCAGCGTGCCTCGGGGCTACAATGAGCAGTTCTTC
TRBV27	TRBD1	many	TRBJ2-2	CASRTGDTGELFF	TGTGCCAGCAGGACAGGGGACACCGGGGAGCTGTTTTTT
TRBV11-2	NA	many	TRBJ2-2	CASSFVTNTGELFF	TGTGCCAGCAGCTTTGTAACCAACACCGGGGAGCTGTTTTTT
TRBV11-2	TRBD2	many	TRBJ2-1	CASSTIAGGLYNEQFF	TGTGCCAGCAGCACCATAGCGGGAGGCCTCTACAATGAGCAGTTCTTC
TRBV20-1	TRBD2	many	TRBJ2-1	CSAIDSGTNNEQFF	TGCAGTGCCATCGATAGCGGGACAAACAATGAGCAGTTCTTC
TRBV4-2	NA	once	TRBJ2-3	CASSEGRRSRTDTQYF	TGTGCCAGCAGCGAAGGACGCAGGAGTCGGACAGATACGCAGTATTTT
TRBV30	TRBD1	many	TRBJ1-1	CAWRTGGTTKAFF	TGTGCCTGGAGAACAGGGGGGACCACTAAAGCTTTCTTT
TRBV20-1	NA	many	TRBJ2-5	CSARPTRETQYF	TGCAGTGCTAGACCGACACGAGAGACCCAGTACTTC
TRBV4-3	NA	NA	TRBJ2-1	CASSHPGLSPNEQFF	TGCGCCAGCAGCCACCCGGGACTCAGTCCAAATGAGCAGTTCTTC
TRBV20-1	TRBD1	few	TRBJ2-1	CSALPSDRGAHNEQFF	TGCAGTGCCCTTCCCTCTGACAGGGGAGCGCACAATGAGCAGTTCTTC
TRBV10-3	TRBD2	many	TRBJ2-1	CAINSGLAYNEQFF	TGTGCCATCAATTCGGGACTAGCGTACAATGAGCAGTTCTTC
TRBV3-1	NA	NA	TRBJ2-7	CAGSQPGPTYF	TGTGCCGGCAGCCAACCGGGCCCTACTTACTTC
TRBV20-1	TRBD1	many	TRBJ1-5	CSARDPGEGQGGQPQHF	TGCAGTGCTAGAGACCCCGGCGAGGGACAGGGGGGGCAGCCCCAGCATTTT
TRBV6-2/TRBV6-3	TRBD1	many	TRBJ1-5	CASSYSRDREGNQPQHF	TGTGCCAGCAGTTACTCGCGAGACAGGGAGGGCAATCAGCCCCAGCATTTT
TRBV12-3/TRBV12-4	NA	many	TRBJ1-1	CASSPWDTEAFF	TGTGCCAGCAGCCCATGGGACACTGAAGCTTTCTTT
TRBV5-1	NA	many	TRBJ2-7	CASSSAAGQSGEQYF	TGCGCCAGCAGCTCGGCGGCGGGACAGTCTGGCGAGCAGTACTTC
TRBV27	NA	NA	TRBJ1-6	CASSPTGAGYNSPLHF	TGTGCCAGCAGCCCCACCGGCGCAGGGTATAATTCACCCCTCCACTTT
TRBV7-9	NA	many	TRBJ2-7	CASSHPSKGGYEQYF	TGTGCCAGCAGCCATCCCTCGAAGGGGGGTTACGAGCAGTACTTC
TRBV14	NA	NA	TRBJ1-2	CASSQDQGFHGYTF	TGTGCCAGCAGCCAAGATCAGGGATTCCATGGCTACACCTTC
TRBV7-2	NA	many	TRBJ2-5	CASSLAPMGETQYF	TGTGCCAGCAGCTTAGCCCCTATGGGGGAGACCCAGTACTTC
TRBV14	TRBD2	few	TRBJ2-1	CASSPLGAGAARFF	TGTGCCAGCAGCCCCCTTGGAGCGGGAGCCGCGCGGTTCTTC
TRBV6-2/TRBV6-3	NA	many	TRBJ2-2	CASSYSALMNTGELFF	TGTGCCAGCAGTTACTCAGCACTGATGAACACCGGGGAGCTGTTTTTT
TRBV20-1	NA	NA	TRBJ2-7	CSARDPGPAYEQYF	TGCAGTGCTAGAGACCCTGGACCGGCCTACGAGCAGTACTTC
TRBV19	TRBD1	NA	TRBJ2-1	CASSPQGTEYNEQFF	TGTGCCAGTAGTCCGCAAGGGACAGAATACAATGAGCAGTTCTTC
TRBV5-1	NA	many	TRBJ2-5	CASSLGDWTQETQYF	TGCGCCAGCAGCTTGGGGGACTGGACCCAAGAGACCCAGTACTTC
TRBV5-1	TRBD1	NA	TRBJ1-6	CASSLTGGDSPLHF	TGCGCCAGCAGCCTTACAGGGGGCGATTCACCCCTCCACTTT
TRBV12-3/TRBV12-4	TRBD2	many	TRBJ2-5	CASSLMGLAGVRETQYF	TGTGCCAGCAGTTTAATGGGACTAGCGGGAGTAAGAGAGACCCAGTACTTC
TRBV6-2/TRBV6-3	TRBD2	many	TRBJ2-3	CASSYEGRADTQYF	TGTGCCAGCAGTTATGAGGGGAGGGCAGATACGCAGTATTTT
TRBV19	NA	NA	TRBJ2-7	CASSPRGATYEQYF	TGTGCCAGTAGCCCCCGAGGGGCTACCTACGAGCAGTACTTC
TRBV18	NA	many	TRBJ1-1	CASSPQRAGRGTEAFF	TGTGCCAGCTCACCACAACGGGCAGGCCGGGGCACTGAAGCTTTCTTT